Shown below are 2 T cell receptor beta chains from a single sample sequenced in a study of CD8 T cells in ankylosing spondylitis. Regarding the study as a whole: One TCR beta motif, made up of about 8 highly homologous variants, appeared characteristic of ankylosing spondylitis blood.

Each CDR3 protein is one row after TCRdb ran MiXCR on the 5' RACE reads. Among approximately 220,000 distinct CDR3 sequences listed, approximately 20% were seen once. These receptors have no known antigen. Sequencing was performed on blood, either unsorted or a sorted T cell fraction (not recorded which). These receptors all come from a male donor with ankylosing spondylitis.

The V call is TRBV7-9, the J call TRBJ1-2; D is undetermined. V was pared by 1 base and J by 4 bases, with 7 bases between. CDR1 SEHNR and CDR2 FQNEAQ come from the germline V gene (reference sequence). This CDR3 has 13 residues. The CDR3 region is CASSLDPSYGYTF. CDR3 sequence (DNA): TGTGCCAGCAGCTTAGATCCCAGCTATGGCTACACCTTC.

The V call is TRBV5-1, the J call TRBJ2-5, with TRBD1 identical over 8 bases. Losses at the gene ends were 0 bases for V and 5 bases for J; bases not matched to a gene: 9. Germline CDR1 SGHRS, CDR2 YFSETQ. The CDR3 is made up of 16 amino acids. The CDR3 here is CASSLAWTGILETQYF. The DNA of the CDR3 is TGCGCCAGCAGCTTGGCCTGGACAGGGATTTTGGAGACCCAGTACTTC.